The clone carrying this TCR beta chain appeared many times. What it binds is unknown. The data were taken from a study of T cells in Graves' hyperthyroidism and ophthalmopathy. About the study: Peripheral blood samples were taken at initial diagnosis, prior to any treatment. The study, taken as a whole, reports: Patients with ophthalmopathy were separated from those with stable hyperthyroidism by a 13 V-J model.

Germline-derived CDR1 and CDR2 are DFQATT and SNEGSKA (reference sequence). CDR3 length: 13 amino acids. Trimming took 6 bases from V and 1 from J, leaving 11 bases between them. RNA transcripts served as the template for amplifying TCR beta CDR3 regions. HTBI primers were employed in a first-round RT-PCR of the TCR CDR3. TCRdb itself ran the multiplex PCR reads through MiXCR, one entry per CDR3 protein. The sample shows hundreds of thousands of distinct CDR3 sequences, 12% to 15% of them seen only once. This TCR was sampled from a young woman with Graves' hyperthyroidism. V is TRBV20-1 and J is TRBJ2-3; D may be TRBD2 (6 bases). Sequencing was carried out using blood. The CDR3 DNA sequence: TGCAGTGCCACAGTAGCGGGCACAGATACGCAGTATTTT. This gives the protein CSATVAGTDTQYF.